A single sample gave rise to the 8 T cell receptor beta chains below, sequenced in a study of T cells after yellow fever vaccination. TCRdb redid the calling of the 5' RACE reads with MiXCR, one entry per CDR3 protein. The sample contains around 320,000 distinct CDR3 sequences, approximately 4% of which appear only once. Sequencing was performed on PBMCs, taken 15 days after the yellow fever booster vaccination. All receptors come from a man between 18 and 29 years old who received the YFV17D yellow fever vaccine.

This chain uses TRBV5-1 with TRBJ1-1, with D possibly TRBD1 on 5 matching bases. Germline values: CDR1 SGHRS, CDR2 YFSETQ. Trimming stripped 2 bases from V and 2 bases from J, with 16 bases between. This CDR3 region has 16 residues. The DNA of the CDR3 is TGCGCCAGCAGCTTTGGGGAGAGGGGAATAAACACTGAAGCTTTCTTT. Translating gives CASSFGERGINTEAFF.

This clonotype was counted many times. The CDR3 reads CSVVGTQETQYF. CDR3 in DNA: TGCAGCGTTGTGGGCACCCAAGAGACCCAGTACTTC. This chain joins TRBV29-1 and TRBJ2-5, with D unresolved. CDR3 length: 12 residues. CDR1 SQVTM and CDR2 ANQGSEA come from the germline V gene. Trimming removed 4 bases from V and 1 base from J, with 7 bases in between.

The chain uses TRBV6-4 and TRBJ1-1; TRBD1 is a possible D gene (6 bases). The CDR3 has 13 amino acids. The V gene's germline CDR1 is MRHNA and CDR2 SNTAGT. V was shortened by 1 base and J by 4 bases, with 7 bases between the two germline ends. As DNA, the CDR3 is TGTGCCAGCAGTGACTGGGGGGCCACTGAAGCTTTCTTT. Translated: CASSDWGATEAFF.

The chain recombines TRBV30 with TRBJ2-1, with no clear D. V gave up 1 base and J gave up 6 bases, with 10 bases separating them. Germline V gene sequence: CDR1 GTSNPN, CDR2 SVGIG (reference sequence). This CDR3 has 13 amino acids. The CDR3, as DNA: TGTGCCTGGAGTGGGATGGGCGGCAATGAGCAGTTCTTC. This codes for CAWSGMGGNEQFF.

The rearrangement joins TRBV5-1 to TRBJ2-5; no reliable D call. This CDR3 has 14 amino acids. The germline CDR1 and CDR2 sequences are SGHRS and YFSETQ. V was trimmed by 1 base and J by 5 bases, leaving 12 bases between them. The CDR3 DNA reads TGCGCCAGCAGCTTGCTGTCTACCGTGGAGACCCAGTACTTC. It codes for CASSLLSTVETQYF.

This clonotype was seen ten or more times. V and J are TRBV30 and TRBJ2-5; the D call may be TRBD1 or TRBD2 (5 bases each). The CDR3 totals 14 residues. V was clipped by 3 bases and J by 4 bases, with 15 bases between them. Germline V gene lookup returns CDR1 GTSNPN and CDR2 SVGIG (reference sequence). DNA for the CDR3: TGTGCCTGGAGCCCGGGACCCAGCGGAGAGACCCAGTACTTC. Its translation is CAWSPGPSGETQYF.

This clonotype has a handful of counts. CDR3 nucleotide sequence: TGTGCCACCAGCAGAGAGGGCGCGGGCACCGCCATGGCAGATACGCAGTATTTT. Protein sequence: CATSREGAGTAMADTQYF. The chain combines TRBV15 with TRBJ2-3, with D perhaps TRBD2 (5 bases). The ends were cut back, 0 bases at V and 4 bases at J, with 20 bases in the middle. The CDR3 has 18 residues. Germline CDR1 reads LNHNV; CDR2 reads YYDKDF (reference sequence).

This clonotype was seen ten or more times. This sequence joins TRBV24-1 and TRBJ1-2; 8 bases agree with TRBD1. Trimming at V came to 5 bases and at J to 3 bases, leaving 7 bases not matched to a gene. Looked up from germline, CDR1 is KGHDR and CDR2 is SFDVKD. This CDR3 has 15 residues. The CDR3 DNA is TGTGCCACCAGTGCCTGGACAGGGTCCGACTATGGCTACACCTTC. Translated, it gives CATSAWTGSDYGYTF.